This T cell receptor beta chain was documented in a study of shared T cell receptors in the human thymus. Produced via immunoSEQ multiplex PCR; TCRdb's table is partial and in-frame only. The sample lists some 720,000 clones, 88% occurring once. The CDR3 is made up of 15 amino acids. V lost 7 bases and J 0 bases, leaving 16 bases between the germline ends. CDR1 and CDR2 from the germline V gene are MNHNS and SASEGT. These same records also appear under a second study, on human thymus T cells. That investigation notes: Among the donors, all were healthy Finnish infants having corrective surgery for congenital heart defects. During corrective heart surgery, resections were taken, and the thymus tissue came from them. Repertoires sampled from thymus and blood appeared biased in V and J gene usage. Related research examined unrelated individuals and reported that their thymic repertoires overlapped highly.

This clonotype was obtained from a boy under three years old with a congenital heart defect. The sequenced sample consisted of thymocytes. The chain recombines TRBV6-1 with TRBJ2-7; the D is unclear. The CDR3 region is CASKYKMQISYEQYF. CDR3 DNA sequence: TGTGCCAGCAAATATAAAATGCAGATCTCCTACGAGCAGTACTTC.